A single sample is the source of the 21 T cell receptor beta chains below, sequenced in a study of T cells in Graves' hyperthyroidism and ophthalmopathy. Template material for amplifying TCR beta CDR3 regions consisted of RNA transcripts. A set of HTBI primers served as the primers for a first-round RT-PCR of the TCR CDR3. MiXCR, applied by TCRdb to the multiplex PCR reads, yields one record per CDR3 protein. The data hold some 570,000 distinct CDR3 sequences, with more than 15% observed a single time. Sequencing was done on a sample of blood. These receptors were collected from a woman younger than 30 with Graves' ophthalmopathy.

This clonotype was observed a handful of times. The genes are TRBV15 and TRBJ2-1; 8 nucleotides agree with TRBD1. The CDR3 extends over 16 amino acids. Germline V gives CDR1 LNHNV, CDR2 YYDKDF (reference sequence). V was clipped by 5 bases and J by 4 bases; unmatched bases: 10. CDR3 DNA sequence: TGTGCCACCAGCGGACCTCCCGGGACAGGTTACAATGAGCAGTTCTTC. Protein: CATSGPPGTGYNEQFF.

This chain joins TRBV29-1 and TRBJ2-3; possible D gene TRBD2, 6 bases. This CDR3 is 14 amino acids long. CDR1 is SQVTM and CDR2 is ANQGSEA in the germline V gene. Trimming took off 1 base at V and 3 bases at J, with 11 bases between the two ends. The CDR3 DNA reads TGCAGCGTTGAAGTGGCGGGACGAACAGATACGCAGTATTTT. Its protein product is CSVEVAGRTDTQYF.

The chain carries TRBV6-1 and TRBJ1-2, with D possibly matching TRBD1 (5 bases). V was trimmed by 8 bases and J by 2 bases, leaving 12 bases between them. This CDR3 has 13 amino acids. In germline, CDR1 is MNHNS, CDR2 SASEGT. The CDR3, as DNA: TGTGCCAGCCGCCGGGACGGGAACTATGGCTACACCTTC. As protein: CASRRDGNYGYTF.

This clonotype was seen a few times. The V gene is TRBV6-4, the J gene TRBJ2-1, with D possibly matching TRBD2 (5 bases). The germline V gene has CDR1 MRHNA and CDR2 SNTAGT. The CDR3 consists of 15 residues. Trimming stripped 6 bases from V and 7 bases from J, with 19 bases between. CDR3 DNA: TGTGCCAGCAGCGAAGAGCGGACCCAGCTTAATGAGCAGTTCTTC. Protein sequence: CASSEERTQLNEQFF.

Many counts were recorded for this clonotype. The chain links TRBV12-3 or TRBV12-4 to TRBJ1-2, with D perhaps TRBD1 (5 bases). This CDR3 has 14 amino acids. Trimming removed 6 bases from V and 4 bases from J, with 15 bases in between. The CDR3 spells CASSPKGLVYGYTF. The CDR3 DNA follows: TGTGCCAGCAGCCCCAAGGGGCTGGTCTATGGCTACACCTTC.

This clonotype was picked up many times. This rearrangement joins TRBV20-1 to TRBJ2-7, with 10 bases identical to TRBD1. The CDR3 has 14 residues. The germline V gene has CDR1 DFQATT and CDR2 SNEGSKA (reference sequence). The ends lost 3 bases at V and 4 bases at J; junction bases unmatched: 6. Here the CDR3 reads CSASLGTGDYEQYF. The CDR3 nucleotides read TGCAGTGCTAGTCTCGGGACAGGGGATTACGAGCAGTACTTC.

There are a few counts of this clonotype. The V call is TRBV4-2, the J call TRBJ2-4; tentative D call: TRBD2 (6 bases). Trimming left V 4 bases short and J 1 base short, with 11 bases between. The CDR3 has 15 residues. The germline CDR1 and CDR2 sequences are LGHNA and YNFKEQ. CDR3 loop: CASSPGGKAKNIQYF. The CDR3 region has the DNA TGTGCCAGCAGCCCTGGGGGGAAGGCCAAAAACATTCAGTACTTC.

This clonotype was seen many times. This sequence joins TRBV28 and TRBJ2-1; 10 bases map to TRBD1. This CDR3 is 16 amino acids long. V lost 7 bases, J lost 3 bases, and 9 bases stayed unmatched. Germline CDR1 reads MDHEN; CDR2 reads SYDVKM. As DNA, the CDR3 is TGTGCCAGCAATATAGGGGGGACAGGGGTCTACAATGAGCAGTTCTTC. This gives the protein CASNIGGTGVYNEQFF.

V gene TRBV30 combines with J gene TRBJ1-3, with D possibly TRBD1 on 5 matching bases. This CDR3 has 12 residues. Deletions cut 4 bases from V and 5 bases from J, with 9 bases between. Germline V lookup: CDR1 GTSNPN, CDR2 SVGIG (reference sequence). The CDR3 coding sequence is TGTGCCTGGAAGACAGATAGAAACACCATATATTTT. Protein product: CAWKTDRNTIYF.

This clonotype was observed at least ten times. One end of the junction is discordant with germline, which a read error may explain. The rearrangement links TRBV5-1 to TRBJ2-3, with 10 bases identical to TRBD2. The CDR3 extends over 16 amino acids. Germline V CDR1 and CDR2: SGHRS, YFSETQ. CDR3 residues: CASSLELAGSTDTQYF. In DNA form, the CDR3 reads TGTGCCAGCAGCCTGGAACTAGCGGGGTCCACAGATACGCAGTATTTT.

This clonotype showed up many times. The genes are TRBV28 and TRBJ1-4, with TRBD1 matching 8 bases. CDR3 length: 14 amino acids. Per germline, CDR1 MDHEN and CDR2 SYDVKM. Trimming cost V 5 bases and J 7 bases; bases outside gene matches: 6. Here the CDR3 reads CASSPPGQGEKLFF. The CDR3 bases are TGTGCCAGCAGTCCCCCAGGACAGGGTGAAAAACTGTTTTTT.

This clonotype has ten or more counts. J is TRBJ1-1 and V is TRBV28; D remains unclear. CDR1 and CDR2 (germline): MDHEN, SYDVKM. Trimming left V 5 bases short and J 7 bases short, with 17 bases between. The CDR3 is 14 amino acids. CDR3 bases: TGTGCCAGCAGTCCAACTGCGGAGGTTCATGAAGCTTTCTTT. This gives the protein CASSPTAEVHEAFF.

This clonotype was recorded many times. CDR3 DNA sequence: TGTGCCAGCATATCGCAGGGACCCTACGAGCAGTACTTC. It specifies CASISQGPYEQYF. The rearrangement uses TRBV2 and TRBJ2-7; D could derive from TRBD1 or TRBD2 (5 bases each). CDR3 length equals 13 residues. CDR1 is SNHLY and CDR2 is FYNNEI in the germline V gene. V lost 7 bases to trimming and J lost 2 bases, with 12 bases between them.

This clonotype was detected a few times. CDR3 bases: TGCGCCAGCAGCAATGGAGGGATCCTCTACGAGCAGTACTTC. Translating gives CASSNGGILYEQYF. The V and J genes are TRBV5-1 and TRBJ2-7; weak D call: TRBD2 (6 bases). Looked up from germline, CDR1 is SGHRS and CDR2 is YFSETQ. Deletions cut 4 bases from V and 3 bases from J, with 14 bases between. This CDR3 is built from 14 residues.

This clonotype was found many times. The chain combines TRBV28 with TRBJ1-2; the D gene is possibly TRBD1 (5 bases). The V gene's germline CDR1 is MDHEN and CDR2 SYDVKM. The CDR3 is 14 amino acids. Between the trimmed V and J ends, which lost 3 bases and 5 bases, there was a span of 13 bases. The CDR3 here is CASSFHGTEYGYTF. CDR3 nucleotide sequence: TGTGCCAGCAGTTTCCACGGGACGGAGTATGGCTACACCTTC.

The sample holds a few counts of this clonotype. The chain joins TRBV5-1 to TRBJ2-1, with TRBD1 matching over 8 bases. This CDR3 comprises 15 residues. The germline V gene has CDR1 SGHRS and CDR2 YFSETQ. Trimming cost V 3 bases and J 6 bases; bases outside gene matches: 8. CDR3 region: CASSSGAGGFNEQFF. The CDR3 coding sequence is TGCGCCAGCAGCTCTGGGGCAGGGGGCTTCAATGAGCAGTTCTTC.

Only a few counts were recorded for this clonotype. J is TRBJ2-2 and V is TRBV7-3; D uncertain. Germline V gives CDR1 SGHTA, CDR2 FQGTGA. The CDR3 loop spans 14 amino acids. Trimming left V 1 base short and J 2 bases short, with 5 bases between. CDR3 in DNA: TGTGCCAGCAGCTTAAAGGGCAACACCGGGGAGCTGTTTTTT. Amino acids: CASSLKGNTGELFF.

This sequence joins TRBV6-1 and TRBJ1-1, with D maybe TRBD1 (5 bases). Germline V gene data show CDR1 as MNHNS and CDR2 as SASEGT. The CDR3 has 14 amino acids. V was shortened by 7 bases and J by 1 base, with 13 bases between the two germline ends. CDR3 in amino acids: CASTNPGKNTEAFF. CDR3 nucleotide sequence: TGTGCCAGCACCAATCCAGGGAAGAACACTGAAGCTTTCTTT.

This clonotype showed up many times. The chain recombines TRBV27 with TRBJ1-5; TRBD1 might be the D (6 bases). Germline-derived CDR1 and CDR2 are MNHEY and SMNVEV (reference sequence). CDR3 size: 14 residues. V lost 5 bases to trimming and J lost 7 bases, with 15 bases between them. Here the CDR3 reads CASSIRGPSQPQHF. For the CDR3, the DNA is TGTGCCAGCAGTATCAGGGGTCCAAGCCAGCCCCAGCATTTT.

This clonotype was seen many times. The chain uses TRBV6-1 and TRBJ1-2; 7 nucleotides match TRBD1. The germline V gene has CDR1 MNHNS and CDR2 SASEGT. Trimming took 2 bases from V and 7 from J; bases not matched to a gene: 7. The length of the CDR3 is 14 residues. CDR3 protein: CASSEIDRASGYTF. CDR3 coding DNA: TGTGCCAGCAGTGAAATAGACAGGGCGAGTGGCTACACCTTC.

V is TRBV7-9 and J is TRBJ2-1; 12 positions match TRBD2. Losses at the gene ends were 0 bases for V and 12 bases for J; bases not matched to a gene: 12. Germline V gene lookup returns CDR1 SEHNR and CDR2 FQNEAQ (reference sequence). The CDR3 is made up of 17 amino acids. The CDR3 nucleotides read TGTGCCAGCAGCTTAGCAGGCCTAGCGGGAGGGAGGGATGGGCAGTTCTTC. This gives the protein CASSLAGLAGGRDGQFF.